Below, 19 T cell receptor beta chains from the same sample are listed, as sequenced in a study of CD8 T cells in ankylosing spondylitis (dated by TCRdb to about 2017). What the study reported, not specific to this receptor: Blood from ankylosing spondylitis patients appeared to be characterized by a TCR beta motif composed of about eight highly homologous amino acid variants.

Antigen specificity for these receptors is unknown. Receptor amplification or capture employed 5' RACE. This sample was sequenced with an Illumina HiSeq 2500. TCRdb itself trimmed the public reads at Q25 with fastp, ran MiXCR and retained productive beta chains. Entries are consolidated by CDR3 protein sequence, retaining the most common genes and DNA. In all, the sample holds over 400,000 distinct CDR3 sequences, and about 24% of those were seen once. 0.75% to 0.9% of the sample rests with the top ten. Specimen: blood, either unsorted or a sorted T cell fraction (not recorded which). The receptors stem from a male donor with ankylosing spondylitis.

This clonotype was counted ten times or more. The chain employs TRBV7-2 and TRBJ2-2; TRBD1 matches at 10 bases. The germline gives CDR1 SGHTA, CDR2 FQGNSA. V shed 4 bases and J 6 bases; nucleotides not matched to a gene: 11. The CDR3 is 17 amino acids. This CDR3 reads CASSSPTGGSGSGELFF. As DNA, the CDR3 is TGTGCCAGCAGCTCTCCGACAGGGGGCAGCGGCTCCGGGGAGCTGTTTTTT.

The chain has TRBV12-3 or TRBV12-4 and TRBJ2-7; no definite D call. This CDR3 region has 14 residues. V was cut by 6 bases and J by 2 bases, with 14 bases left in between. The DNA of the CDR3 is TGTGCCAGCAGCCCATATTCGCCCCCCTACGAGCAGTACGTC. This sequence encodes CASSPYSPPYEQYV.

This clonotype showed up just a few times. The chain has TRBV30 and TRBJ1-2; a weak D match, TRBD1 (5 bases). V lost 4 bases, J lost 0 bases, and 9 bases lay in between. The CDR3 sequence is 13 residues long. Germline V lookup: CDR1 GTSNPN, CDR2 SVGIG (reference sequence). CDR3 in amino acids: CAWNRRSNYGYTF. DNA for the CDR3: TGTGCCTGGAACAGGCGATCTAACTATGGCTACACCTTC.

The CDR3 nucleotides are TGCAGTGCTAGGAAGACAGGCGGGAATGAAAAACTGTTTTTT. This translates into CSARKTGGNEKLFF. V usage is TRBV20-1 and J usage is TRBJ1-4; tentative D call: TRBD1 (6 bases). Trimming shortened V by 3 bases and J by 5 bases, and 13 bases separated the two germline ends. Germline lookup yields CDR1 DFQATT and CDR2 SNEGSKA (reference sequence). The CDR3 loop spans 14 amino acids.

J is TRBJ2-1 and V is TRBV12-3 or TRBV12-4, with D uncertain. The V and J ends lost 6 bases and 6 bases respectively, with 12 bases between them. CDR3 length equals 13 residues. CDR3 DNA sequence: TGTGCCAGCAGCCGCAATGAAGGCAATGAGCAGTTCTTC. It yields the protein CASSRNEGNEQFF.

This clonotype came up a few times. The chain links TRBV12-3 or TRBV12-4 to TRBJ1-6; no firm D call. The CDR3 loop spans 14 amino acids. Between the trimmed V and J ends, which lost 3 bases and 8 bases, there was a span of 11 bases. DNA for the CDR3: TGTGCCAGCAGTTTGAATTTCGAAGATTCACCCCTCCACTTT. Encoded protein: CASSLNFEDSPLHF.

This clonotype was detected only a few times. The chain combines TRBV4-1 with TRBJ2-3, with D perhaps matching TRBD1 (6 bases). The ends were cut back, 2 bases at V and 4 bases at J, with 16 bases in the middle. This CDR3 contains 16 residues. CDR1 is MGHRA, CDR2 YSYEKL, per germline. DNA of the CDR3: TGCGCCAGCAGCCAAATGGGACACTCTGGGGCAGATACGCAGTATTTT. Translated: CASSQMGHSGADTQYF.

The V gene is TRBV15, the J gene TRBJ1-4; the match to TRBD1 covers 8 bases. From germline, CDR1 is LNHNV and CDR2 YYDKDF (reference sequence). V was pared by 5 bases and J by 8 bases, with 7 bases of the junction left unmatched. The CDR3 runs to 14 residues. This CDR3 reads CATSPRDRNEKLFF. The CDR3 bases are TGTGCCACCAGCCCCCGGGACAGGAACGAAAAACTGTTTTTT.

V is TRBV29-1 and J is TRBJ1-6; unclear D gene. This CDR3 has 12 amino acids. Trimming left V 8 bases short and J 7 bases short, with 12 bases between. CDR1 is SQVTM and CDR2 is ANQGSEA in the germline V gene. The CDR3 DNA follows: TGCAGCACACGGAGGGAGAATTCACCCCTCCACTTT. This encodes CSTRRENSPLHF.

In this sample, this clonotype turned up a few times. The gene calls are TRBV12-3 or TRBV12-4 and TRBJ1-2; D possibly corresponds to TRBD1 (5 bases). CDR3 length equals 13 residues. With 7 bases removed from V and 4 bases from J, the gap between germline ends came to 13 bases. The CDR3 here is CASTSWGSYGYTF. In DNA form, the CDR3 reads TGTGCCAGCACCTCCTGGGGGAGCTATGGCTACACCTTC.

This clonotype was counted only a few times. The J gene is TRBJ2-3, the V gene TRBV10-3; 7 nucleotides agree with TRBD2. This CDR3 spans 15 amino acids. V gave up 3 bases and J gave up 1 base; unmatched junction bases: 4. Per germline, CDR1 ENHRY and CDR2 SYGVKD. CDR3 protein: CAISDGSGGTDTQYF. The CDR3 coding sequence is TGTGCCATCAGTGATGGGAGCGGGGGCACAGATACGCAGTATTTT.

This clonotype was recorded a few times. The chain is built from TRBV24-1 and TRBJ2-2, with D perhaps matching TRBD1 or TRBD2 (5 bases each). Deletions cut 0 bases from V and 7 bases from J, with 14 bases between. Germline V gene data show CDR1 as KGHDR and CDR2 as SFDVKD. The length of the CDR3 is 16 residues. The CDR3 here is CATSDLPGRSVGELFF. Written as DNA, the CDR3 is TGTGCCACCAGTGATTTGCCGGGACGGTCGGTCGGGGAGCTGTTTTTT.

The chain uses TRBV3-1 and TRBJ2-7; D remains unclear. V was pared by 5 bases and J by 1 base, with 9 bases between. This CDR3 has 13 residues. The germline gives CDR1 LGHDT, CDR2 YNNKEL (reference sequence). The CDR3 sequence: CASSGIWSYEQYF. CDR3 bases: TGTGCCAGCAGCGGGATATGGTCCTACGAGCAGTACTTC.

The chain combines TRBV4-2 with TRBJ1-4; D unresolved. This CDR3 contains 14 residues. Germline values: CDR1 LGHNA, CDR2 YNFKEQ. Trimming took 0 bases from V and 8 from J, leaving 10 bases between them. The CDR3 spells CASSQDETGEKLFF. The CDR3 nucleotides are TGTGCCAGCAGCCAAGATGAAACCGGAGAAAAACTGTTTTTT.

This clonotype occurred once. The J gene is TRBJ2-1, the V gene TRBV20-1; 7 positions match TRBD1. V lost 1 base, J lost 10 bases, and 4 bases stayed unmatched. CDR3 length: 12 amino acids. Germline V gene lookup returns CDR1 DFQATT and CDR2 SNEGSKA (reference sequence). The CDR3 sequence is CSARGPTGEQFF. The CDR3 DNA reads TGCAGTGCTAGAGGACCGACAGGGGAGCAGTTCTTC.

This clonotype was picked up many times. The rearrangement links TRBV4-1 to TRBJ1-2; 9 nucleotides line up with TRBD1. Germline-derived CDR1 and CDR2 are MGHRA and YSYEKL. This CDR3 has 21 amino acids. The J segment lost 4 bases and the V segment lost 1 base, leaving 22 bases of the junction unmatched. DNA of the CDR3: TGCGCCAGCAGCCAAGGGGCACTATATGGACCAAGACAGGGGGTAGGCTATGGCTACACCTTC. Translation: CASSQGALYGPRQGVGYGYTF.

This rearrangement joins TRBV12-3 or TRBV12-4 to TRBJ1-1, with 7 positions matching TRBD1. The CDR3 sequence is 14 residues long. V shed 5 bases, J shed 3 bases, and the junction held 6 bases outside the gene matches. The CDR3 DNA follows: TGTGCCAGCAGTCCTTACACAGGGGACACTGAAGCTTTCTTT. Translating gives CASSPYTGDTEAFF.

This clonotype appeared a single time. The chain uses TRBV7-2 and TRBJ2-3; D possibly corresponds to TRBD2 (5 bases). This CDR3 is built from 13 residues. V gave up 7 bases and J gave up 3 bases, with 11 bases separating them. Germline CDR1 and CDR2: SGHTA and FQGNSA. Here the CDR3 reads CASIPTGTDTQYF. In nucleotides, the CDR3 is TGTGCCAGCATCCCCACGGGAACAGATACGCAGTATTTT.

The chain has TRBV10-2 and TRBJ1-2; D call uncertain. The CDR3 sequence is 15 residues long. Germline-derived CDR1 and CDR2 are WSHSY and SAAADI. V was shortened by 6 bases and J by 7 bases, with 21 bases between the two germline ends. In nucleotides, the CDR3 is TGCGCCAGCAGAGATACTGGGGTTAAGGCTGGTGGCTACACCTTC. It specifies CASRDTGVKAGGYTF.